This T cell receptor beta chain was identified during a study of blood T cell repertoires in COVID-19. This table comes from immunoSEQ multiplex PCR, and its TCRdb copy is limited to in-frame clones, with some not included. Among 70,000 to 95,000 clones listed, more than 85% were seen once. Trimming shortened V by 7 bases and J by 7 bases, and 14 bases separated the two germline ends. The CDR3 runs to 12 residues. Germline loops: CDR1 SQVTM, CDR2 ANQGSEA. The chain recombines TRBV29-1 with TRBJ2-1, with D perhaps TRBD1 (6 bases). This clonotype was sampled from a middle-aged man with COVID-19, enrolled during active disease. Sample: peripheral blood. The CDR3 region has the DNA TGCAGCGGACAGGAAATGTGGAATGAGCAGTTCTTC. It translates to CSGQEMWNEQFF.